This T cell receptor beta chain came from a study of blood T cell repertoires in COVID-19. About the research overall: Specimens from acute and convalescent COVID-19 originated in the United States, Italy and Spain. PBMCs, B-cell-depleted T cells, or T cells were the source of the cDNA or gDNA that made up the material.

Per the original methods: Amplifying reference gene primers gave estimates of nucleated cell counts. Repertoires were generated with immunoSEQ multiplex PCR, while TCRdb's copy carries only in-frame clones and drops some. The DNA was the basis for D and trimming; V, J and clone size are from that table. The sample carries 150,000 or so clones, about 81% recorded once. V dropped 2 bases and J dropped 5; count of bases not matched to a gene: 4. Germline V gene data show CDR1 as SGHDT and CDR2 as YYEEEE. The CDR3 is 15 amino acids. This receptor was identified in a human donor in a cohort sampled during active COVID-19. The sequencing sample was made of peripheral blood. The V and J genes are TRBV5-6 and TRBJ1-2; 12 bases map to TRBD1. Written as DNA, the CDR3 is TGTGCCAGCAGCTTCGGGACAGGGGGCGAGTATGGCTACACCTTC. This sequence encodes CASSFGTGGEYGYTF.